These 2 T cell receptor beta chains share one sample of origin, sequenced in a study of cytomegalovirus exposure and HLA in healthy donors. PCR employed 60 Vbeta and 13 Jbeta primers. Method: immunoSEQ multiplex PCR; TCRdb's copy keeps in-frame clones and lacks some. The table includes fewer than 180,000 clones, around 60% detected once. What was sequenced was PBMCs. The source of these receptors is an older woman in good health and CMV-seropositive.

The V and J genes are TRBV9 and TRBJ1-5; 8 bases are shared with TRBD1. The length of the CDR3 is 14 residues. V lost 4 bases to trimming and J lost 5 bases; unmatched junction nucleotides: 5. CDR1 SGDLS and CDR2 YYNGEE come from the germline V gene. CDR3 DNA sequence: TGTGCCAGCAGCTCGACAGGGGAATATCAGCCCCAGCATTTT. Protein: CASSSTGEYQPQHF.

This chain connects TRBV29-1 to TRBJ2-5; 9 bases fit TRBD1. V shed 6 bases, J shed 4 bases, and the junction held 3 bases outside the gene matches. This CDR3 region has 12 residues. Germline assignment: CDR1 SQVTM and CDR2 ANQGSEA. This chain's CDR3 is CSVGTGRETQYF. The CDR3 region has the DNA TGCAGCGTGGGGACAGGGCGAGAGACCCAGTACTTC.